This TCR beta chain originates from a study of T cells in Graves' hyperthyroidism and ophthalmopathy. V dropped 6 bases and J dropped 4 bases, with 12 bases sitting between them. Germline lookup yields CDR1 LGHDT and CDR2 YNNKEL (reference sequence). This CDR3 comprises 13 residues. The definition of stable Graves' hyperthyroidism was no ophthalmopathy progression within 18 months. Clinicians diagnosed patients from clinical symptoms, serum thyroxine and TRAb, thyroid ultrasound and orbital computed tomography. General study results and limits: A model of 13 V-J pairs discriminated ophthalmopathy from stable hyperthyroidism.

This clonotype came up a few times. The antigen remains undetermined. Amplification yielded TCR beta CDR3 regions, with RNA transcripts as the source. TCR CDR3 regions were first amplified by RT-PCR with HTBI primers. Via MiXCR, TCRdb re-called the multiplex PCR reads, giving one row per CDR3 protein. Of about 720,000 distinct CDR3 sequences in the sample, roughly 17% are singletons; the top ten hold roughly 8%. The source is a man in his late teens or twenties with Graves' hyperthyroidism. The gene calls are TRBV3-1 and TRBJ1-1; D is perhaps TRBD1 (6 bases). Sequencing was performed on blood. The CDR3 coding sequence is TGTGCCAGCAGATTTGGGACATCCACTGAAGCTTTCTTT. This translates into CASRFGTSTEAFF.